The text below deals with one T cell receptor (beta chain). This entry belongs to a study of regulatory T cells in long-lasting Graves disease. The ends lost 7 bases at V and 0 bases at J; junction bases unmatched: 9. Per the germline V gene, CDR1 is WSHSY and CDR2 is SAAADI. The CDR3 loop spans 16 amino acids. Arm-PCR of CDR3 regions and iRepertoire HTBI primers were the basis on which TCR beta libraries were built. Each CDR3 protein is one row after TCRdb ran MiXCR on the multiplex PCR reads. This repertoire shows approximately 460,000 distinct CDR3 sequences, over 15% found once; its top ten account for approximately 11%. As for time point: newly diagnosed GD, antithyroid drugs for less than 3 months. Construction of the TCR library relied on RNA isolated from PBMCs. These same data were also listed under a study on T cells in Graves' hyperthyroidism and ophthalmopathy. From that second work: In the analysis, a 13 V-J model separated ophthalmopathy from stable hyperthyroidism.

Sample: peripheral blood mononuclear cells (PBMCs), taken at new diagnosis, from a patient treated with antithyroid drugs. The rearrangement uses TRBV10-2 and TRBJ1-1; the match to TRBD1 covers 9 bases. This sequence was found in a woman in her 30s with Graves disease. CDR3 DNA sequence: TGCGCCAGCATAGCGCGACAGGGGGGGATGAACACTGAAGCTTTCTTT. This translates into CASIARQGGMNTEAFF.